This entry is about one TCR beta chain. From germline, CDR1 is SNHLY and CDR2 FYNNEI. The CDR3 contains 16 residues. V lost 3 bases to trimming and J lost 4 bases; unmatched junction nucleotides: 6. The sample's time point: after dendritic cell vaccination, including at tumor progression/relapse. Fresh-frozen tumor tissue and more than two years of survival data were available for all. This specimen belongs to a study of glioma-infiltrating T cells after dendritic cell vaccination. Study as a whole: Patients received three intradermal dendritic cell vaccine injections at biweekly intervals.

Primers: 60 V beta forward and 13 J beta reverse. Sequenced by immunoSEQ multiplex PCR; TCRdb stores in-frame clones only, minus some. Among about 50,000 clones listed, approximately 81% were seen once. The sequence was collected from a human donor with glioblastoma. V and J are TRBV2 and TRBJ2-3; 11 nucleotides align to TRBD2. The sample here was blood, taken after dendritic cell vaccination. CDR3 coding DNA: TGTGCCAGCAGTGATCTCCTAGCGGGGGGATCAGATACGCAGTATTTT. It specifies CASSDLLAGGSDTQYF.